A selection of T cell receptor beta chains follows, all from one sample in a study of control samples from healthy donors and cancer patients. TCRdb keeps only in-frame clones here, not all; method: immunoSEQ multiplex PCR. The sample lists around 140,000 clones; nearly 90% were seen once. The specimen was PBMCs. The origin of the receptors is a man aged 45-60 years with head and neck cancer. Each CDR3 is given with its conserved first and last residue. The D gene is left open where the match is weak. Size is omitted from some rows. Given values are once, few, many or a class for expanded clones.

V	J	D	size	DNA	CDR3
TRBV7-6	TRBJ2-2	TRBD1	-	TGTGCCAGCAGCAGTACGACAGGGGGCACCGGGGAGCTGTTTTTT	CASSSTTGGTGELFF
TRBV5-1	TRBJ2-1	TRBD1	few	TGCGCCAGCAGCTTGGCCGGGGACAGGGGGCTGAGCTCCTACAATGAGCAGTTCTTC	CASSLAGDRGLSSYNEQFF
TRBV3-1/TRBV3-2	TRBJ2-1	TRBD2	-	TGTGCCAGCAGCCAAGAGGGGACTAGCGGGCCTAGCTCCTACAATGAGCAGTTCTTC	CASSQEGTSGPSSYNEQFF
TRBV7-9	TRBJ2-7	-	once	TGTGCCAGCAGCTCGACAGTCTCCTACGAGCAGTACTTC	CASSSTVSYEQYF
TRBV5-1	TRBJ1-3	TRBD1	-	TGCGCCAGCAGCGAGAGGACAGGGGCTGGAAACACCATATATTTT	CASSERTGAGNTIYF
TRBV14	TRBJ1-1	-	-	TGTGCCAGCAGCCAAGATTCACGGAGGGACGGTGAAGCTTTCTTT	CASSQDSRRDGEAFF
TRBV4-1	TRBJ2-3	-	-	TGCGCCAGCAGCCAAGAGAGGTGGGGAGGTACAGATACGCAGTATTTT	CASSQERWGGTDTQYF
TRBV19	TRBJ2-1	-	-	TGTGCCAGTAGTATTGAGAGTACCTACAATGAGCAGTTCTTC	CASSIESTYNEQFF
TRBV7-9	TRBJ2-1	-	-	TGTGCCAGCAGCTTAGTACACTCCATTTACAATGAGCAGTTCTTC	CASSLVHSIYNEQFF
TRBV27	TRBJ1-4	-	-	TGTGCCAGCAGTTTGAACGGACGGGTAGAAAAACTGTTTTTT	CASSLNGRVEKLFF
TRBV9	TRBJ1-2	-	-	TGTGCCAGCAGCGTAATGGCGGCAGGGGAGACTTATGGCTACACCTTC	CASSVMAAGETYGYTF
TRBV5-1	TRBJ2-1	TRBD2	-	TGCGCCAGCAGGCAACTAGCGGGACAGTACAATGAGCAGTTCTTC	CASRQLAGQYNEQFF
TRBV11-2	TRBJ1-1	TRBD1	-	TGTGCCAGCAGCTCACAGGGGAGGTCCGACACTGAAGCTTTCTTT	CASSSQGRSDTEAFF
TRBV18	TRBJ1-4	-	-	TGTGCCAGCTCTGGTACAGGCAATGAAAAACTGTTTTTT	CASSGTGNEKLFF
TRBV28	TRBJ2-3	-	-	TGTGCCAGCAGTTTGCCCCCTAGCGGCACAGATACGCAGTATTTT	CASSLPPSGTDTQYF
TRBV18	TRBJ2-7	TRBD1	-	TGTGCCAGCTCACCACCGGGGACAGGGGGCTACGAGCAGTACTTC	CASSPPGTGGYEQYF
TRBV28	TRBJ1-5	-	-	TGTGCCAGCAGTACAGGGTTTATTAGGCCCCAGCATTTT	CASSTGFIRPQHF
TRBV28	TRBJ2-2	-	-	TGTGCCAGCACTTTCTCGAACACCGGGGAGCTGTTTTTT	CASTFSNTGELFF
TRBV12-3/TRBV12-4	TRBJ2-5	TRBD1	-	TGTGCCAGTACAGGGGGCGCGGGGGAGACCCAGTACTTC	CASTGGAGETQYF
TRBV5-1	TRBJ2-2	-	-	TGCGCCAGCAGCTTGCCCCCCGGGGGCGACGGGGAGCTGTTTTTT	CASSLPPGGDGELFF
TRBV10-3	TRBJ2-3	-	-	TGTGCCGCCCGGGACAACACAGATACGCAGTATTTT	CAARDNTDTQYF
TRBV19	TRBJ2-5	-	-	TGTGCCAGTAGTATGAGGTACCAAGAGACCCAGTACTTC	CASSMRYQETQYF
TRBV19	TRBJ1-5	-	once	TGTGCCAGTAATTGGGGGCCAGGACAGCCCCAGCATTTT	CASNWGPGQPQHF
TRBV5-4	TRBJ2-3	TRBD2	-	TGTGCCAGCAGCTGGGAGCGGGAGGGTCGGACAGATACGCAGTATTTT	CASSWEREGRTDTQYF
TRBV19	TRBJ2-7	-	-	TGTGCCAGTGGCCCAAACGTGGGGAATCGTTACGAGCAGTACTTC	CASGPNVGNRYEQYF
TRBV19	TRBJ1-1	-	-	TGTGCCAGTAGTGCCCGGAACACTGAAGCTTTCTTT	CASSARNTEAFF
TRBV14	TRBJ1-5	-	-	TGTGCCAGCAGTCAGGGGCAGTTTAGCAATCAGCCCCAGCATTTT	CASSQGQFSNQPQHF
TRBV5-1	TRBJ1-1	-	-	TGCGCCAGCAGCTTGGAAGGGCCACCGAACACTGAAGCTTTCTTT	CASSLEGPPNTEAFF
TRBV6-1	TRBJ1-2	-	-	TGTGCCAGCAGTGACCCGGCGGGTACCGGCTATGGCTACACCTTC	CASSDPAGTGYGYTF
TRBV2	TRBJ2-1	TRBD2	-	TGTGCCAGCAGCGTAAAGGGAGCGGGAGGGCCTTGGGAGCAGTTCTTC	CASSVKGAGGPWEQFF
TRBV18	TRBJ1-2	TRBD1	few	TGTGCCAGCTCACCCACGGACAGGGCGGGAGGCTACACCTTC	CASSPTDRAGGYTF